Listed here are 13 T cell receptor beta chains from one sample, sequenced in a study of T-cell reconstitution after alpha-beta-depleted transplantation in children. Preparation of the TCRbeta library involved a method that used unique molecular identifiers. TCRdb analysed the PCR reads with MiXCR anew, one entry per CDR3 protein. The sample includes 250,000 or so distinct CDR3 sequences, under 30% of them seen just once. The sample was PBMCs, mostly from graft donor cells, taken 360 days after TCRalphabeta/CD19-depleted stem cell transplant. These receptors originate from a female patient aged 2-9 years who had a stem cell transplant for congenital amegakaryocytic thrombocytopenia, so the T cells may come from the graft donor.

The chain recombines TRBV5-1 with TRBJ2-7; D may match TRBD1 or TRBD2 (5 bases each). This CDR3 spans 13 amino acids. Trimming removed 8 bases at V and 1 base at J, with 13 bases between. Germline CDR1 and CDR2: SGHRS and YFSETQ. The CDR3 is CASGEWGSYEQYF. Written as DNA, the CDR3 is TGCGCCAGTGGGGAATGGGGGTCCTACGAGCAGTACTTC.

V and J are TRBV5-6 and TRBJ2-3, with D unresolved. Germline lookup yields CDR1 SGHDT and CDR2 YYEEEE. The CDR3 contains 13 residues. Trimming took 5 bases from V and 2 from J, leaving 9 bases between them. The CDR3 region is CASRSYNTDTQYF. For the CDR3, the DNA is TGTGCCAGCAGGTCGTACAACACAGATACGCAGTATTTT. The full variable domain, in which reference TRBV5-6 and TRBJ2-3 provide the parts outside the CDR3, is DAGVTQSPTHLIKTRGQQVTLRCSPKSGHDTVSWYQQALGQGPQFIFQYYEEEERQRGNFPDRFSGHQFPNYSSELNVNALLLGDSALYLCASRSYNTDTQYFGPGTRLTVL.

CDR3 protein: CASSFGQGYTGELFF. CDR3 in DNA: TGCGCCAGCAGCTTCGGACAGGGGTACACCGGGGAGCTGTTTTTT. The chain combines TRBV5-1 with TRBJ2-2; 9 bases are a match to TRBD1. The ends lost 2 bases at V and 3 bases at J; junction bases unmatched: 2. Germline V gene sequence: CDR1 SGHRS, CDR2 YFSETQ. The CDR3 extends over 15 amino acids. Drawing the rest from reference TRBV5-1 and TRBJ2-2, the complete variable domain is KAGVTQTPRYLIKTRGQQVTLSCSPISGHRSVSWYQQTPGQGLQFLFEYFSETQRNKGNFPGRFSGRQFSNSRSEMNVSTLELGDSALYLCASSFGQGYTGELFFGEGSRLTVL.

This clonotype was counted between two and nine times. This chain uses TRBV29-1 with TRBJ1-1, with D perhaps matching TRBD1 (6 bases). V lost 6 bases to trimming and J lost 4 bases, with 12 bases between them. The V gene's germline CDR1 is SQVTM and CDR2 ANQGSEA. There are 12 residues in the CDR3. CDR3 sequence (DNA): TGCAGCGTGCTTGGACAGCCCACTGAAGCTTTCTTT. It codes for CSVLGQPTEAFF.

This clonotype was seen at least ten times. The chain combines TRBV29-1 with TRBJ2-1; D might be TRBD2 (6 bases). CDR3 length equals 14 residues. Germline V CDR1 and CDR2: SQVTM, ANQGSEA. The germline V and J ends were trimmed by 8 bases and 0 bases, with 14 bases remaining between them. The CDR3 region is CSHAAGGSYNEQFF. CDR3 coding DNA: TGCAGCCACGCAGCCGGGGGCTCCTACAATGAGCAGTTCTTC.

This clonotype was counted at least ten times. The chain joins TRBV9 to TRBJ2-2; tentatively, D is TRBD1 or TRBD2 (5 bases each). The CDR3 runs to 13 residues. V was cut by 0 bases and J by 5 bases, with 5 bases left in between. Germline V gene lookup returns CDR1 SGDLS and CDR2 YYNGEE. CDR3 DNA sequence: TGTGCCAGCAGCGTAGGGGGGACCGGGGAGCTGTTTTTT. Translation: CASSVGGTGELFF.

This clonotype was detected many times. V and J are TRBV29-1 and TRBJ2-7; TRBD2 agrees at 9 bases. After removal of 4 bases from V and 3 bases from J, the junction contained 7 bases not matched to a gene. The CDR3 runs to 14 residues. The germline CDR1 and CDR2 sequences are SQVTM and ANQGSEA. This CDR3 is CSVVRTSDGYEQYF. Here the CDR3 DNA reads TGCAGCGTTGTCCGGACTAGCGACGGCTACGAGCAGTACTTC.

This clonotype was detected many times. The rearrangement joins TRBV10-3 to TRBJ2-7; no definite D call. The CDR3 is 15 amino acids. Trimming left V 2 bases short and J 0 bases short, with 11 bases between. Germline loops: CDR1 ENHRY, CDR2 SYGVKD. The CDR3 region is CAISEGRYSSYEQYF. CDR3 nucleotide sequence: TGTGCCATCAGTGAGGGCAGGTATAGCTCCTACGAGCAGTACTTC.

V and J are TRBV27 and TRBJ1-1; no clear D gene. Germline V lookup: CDR1 MNHEY, CDR2 SMNVEV (reference sequence). CDR3 length: 13 amino acids. Trimming removed 6 bases at V and 1 base at J, with 9 bases between. Here the CDR3 reads CASRPITNTEAFF. CDR3 nucleotide sequence: TGTGCCAGCAGACCTATCACGAACACTGAAGCTTTCTTT.

The rearrangement links TRBV6-5 to TRBJ2-1; maybe TRBD2 (5 bases). The CDR3 is 17 amino acids. Trimming took off 0 bases at V and 5 bases at J, with 17 bases between the two ends. In germline, CDR1 is MNHEY, CDR2 SVGAGI. CDR3 coding DNA: TGTGCCAGCAGTTACTCGGCCCGGGGATCGGATCACAATGAGCAGTTCTTC. Translating it yields CASSYSARGSDHNEQFF.

The J gene is TRBJ1-4, the V gene TRBV6-2 or TRBV6-3, with TRBD1 matching over 7 bases. CDR3 size: 19 residues. Germline V gene data show CDR1 as MNHEY and CDR2 as SVGEGT. Losses at the gene ends were 5 bases for V and 0 bases for J; bases not matched to a gene: 15. The CDR3 sequence is CASSPQRQGIPPTNEKLFF. DNA of the CDR3: TGTGCCAGCAGTCCTCAACGACAGGGTATCCCCCCAACTAATGAAAAACTGTTTTTT.

The rearrangement uses TRBV5-1 and TRBJ2-7; TRBD2 is a possible D gene (6 bases). Trimming stripped 4 bases from V and 2 bases from J, with 13 bases between. CDR1 and CDR2 (germline): SGHRS, YFSETQ. This CDR3 contains 14 residues. As DNA, the CDR3 is TGCGCCAGCAGCCTGGGGGACTTTACCTACGAGCAGTACTTC. It is translated as CASSLGDFTYEQYF.

This clonotype has only a few counts. The rearrangement links TRBV29-1 to TRBJ2-1; 8 bases agree with TRBD2. This CDR3 has 13 amino acids. Trimming removed 7 bases from V and 9 bases from J; junction bases left unmatched: 11. CDR1 and CDR2 (germline): SQVTM, ANQGSEA. The CDR3 nucleotides read TGCAGCGCTCCCCGTGCGGGAGGTTCTGAGCAGTTCTTC. This encodes CSAPRAGGSEQFF.